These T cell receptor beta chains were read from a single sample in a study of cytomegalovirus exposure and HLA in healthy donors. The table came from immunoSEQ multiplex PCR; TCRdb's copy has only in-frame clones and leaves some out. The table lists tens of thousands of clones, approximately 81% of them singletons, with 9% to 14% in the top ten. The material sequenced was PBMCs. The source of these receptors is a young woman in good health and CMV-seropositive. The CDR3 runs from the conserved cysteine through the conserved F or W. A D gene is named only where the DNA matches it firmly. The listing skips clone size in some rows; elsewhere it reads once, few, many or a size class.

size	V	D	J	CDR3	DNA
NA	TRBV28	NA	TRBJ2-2	CASNTATGELFF	TGTGCCAGCAATACAGCCACCGGGGAGCTGTTTTTT
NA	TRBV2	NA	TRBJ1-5	CASSDRVVSNQPQHF	TGTGCCAGCAGCGACCGGGTGGTCTCTAATCAGCCCCAGCATTTT
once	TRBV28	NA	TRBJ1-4	CASIQGGRGGEKLFF	TGTGCCAGCATCCAAGGGGGACGAGGTGGTGAAAAACTGTTTTTT
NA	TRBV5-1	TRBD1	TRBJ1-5	CASSFSGGSEQPQHF	TGCGCCAGCAGCTTCTCAGGGGGTTCTGAGCAGCCCCAGCATTTT
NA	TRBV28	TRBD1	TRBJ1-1	CASSSTGQGVFDTEAFF	TGTGCCAGCAGTTCCACGGGACAGGGGGTTTTTGACACTGAAGCTTTCTTT
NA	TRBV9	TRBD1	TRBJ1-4	CASSLGQGGEKLFF	TGTGCCAGCAGCCTCGGACAGGGAGGTGAAAAACTGTTTTTT
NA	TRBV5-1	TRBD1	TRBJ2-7	CASSPAPGQSYEQYF	TGCGCCAGCAGCCCCGCCCCGGGACAGAGCTACGAGCAGTACTTC
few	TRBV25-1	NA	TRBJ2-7	CASSGGGYPYEQYF	TGTGCCAGCAGCGGAGGTGGGTACCCCTACGAGCAGTACTTC
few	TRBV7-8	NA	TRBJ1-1	CASSLGSQGRDTEAFF	TGTGCCAGCAGCTTAGGGTCCCAGGGTAGGGACACTGAAGCTTTCTTT
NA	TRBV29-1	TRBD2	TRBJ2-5	CSSQHGGVKYQETQYF	TGCAGCTCCCAGCACGGGGGGGTAAAGTACCAAGAGACCCAGTACTTC
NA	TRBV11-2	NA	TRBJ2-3	CASSLGLTDTQYF	TGTGCCAGCAGCTTAGGACTCACAGATACGCAGTATTTT
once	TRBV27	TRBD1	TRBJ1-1	CASSSPGQAKLEAFF	TGTGCCAGCAGTTCACCGGGACAGGCAAAACTTGAAGCTTTCTTT
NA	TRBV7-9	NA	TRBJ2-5	CASSLAVSGETQYF	TGTGCCAGCAGCTTAGCGGTTAGCGGAGAGACCCAGTACTTC
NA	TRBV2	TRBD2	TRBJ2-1	CASSEAISGGAGNEQFF	TGTGCCAGCAGTGAAGCAATTAGCGGGGGGGCGGGAAATGAGCAGTTCTTC
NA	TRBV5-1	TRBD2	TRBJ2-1	CASSLAGGTHNEQFF	TGCGCCAGCAGCCTAGCGGGGGGGACTCACAATGAGCAGTTCTTC